A single sample gave rise to the 23 T cell receptor beta chains below, sequenced in a study of cytomegalovirus exposure and HLA in healthy donors. With 60 Vbeta and 13 Jbeta primers, the PCR was carried out. Profiling relied on immunoSEQ multiplex PCR, and the TCRdb table lists in-frame clones only, not all of them. The sample holds 160,000 or so clones; 70% to 80% are singletons and the top ten take 0.9% to 1.1%. Sequencing input: PBMCs. Source of these receptors: a woman between 40 and 50 years old in good health and CMV-seronegative.

The CDR3 spells CASTQGLPNTGELFF. The CDR3 DNA reads TGTGCCAGTACTCAGGGGCTCCCGAACACCGGGGAGCTGTTTTTT. V and J are TRBV2 and TRBJ2-2; D may be TRBD1 (6 bases). CDR1 and CDR2 (germline): SNHLY, FYNNEI. Trimming shortened V by 9 bases and J by 0 bases, and 14 bases separated the two germline ends. The CDR3 covers 15 residues. Filled out from reference TRBV2 and TRBJ2-2, the complete variable domain reads EPEVTQTPSHQVTQMGQEVILRCVPISNHLYFYWYRQILGQKVEFLVSFYNNEISEKSEIFDDQFSVERPDGSNFTLKIRSTKLEDSAMYFCASTQGLPNTGELFFGEGSRLTVL.

J is TRBJ2-3 and V is TRBV7-9, with D perhaps TRBD2 (5 bases). Per the germline V gene, CDR1 is SEHNR and CDR2 is FQNEAQ (reference sequence). The CDR3 sequence is 15 residues long. Trimming took off 2 bases at V and 2 bases at J, with 11 bases between the two ends. The CDR3 region has the DNA TGTGCCAGCAGCTTATCTCTAGCCCCCACAGATACGCAGTATTTT. Residues: CASSLSLAPTDTQYF.

The chain has TRBV29-1 and TRBJ2-3; D may be TRBD1 (6 bases). The V and J ends lost 4 bases and 3 bases respectively, with 17 bases between them. The CDR3 consists of 15 residues. The germline V gene has CDR1 SQVTM and CDR2 ANQGSEA. The CDR3 reads CSVGNRAGGTDTQYF. In DNA form, the CDR3 reads TGCAGCGTTGGAAACAGGGCCGGTGGGACAGATACGCAGTATTTT.

The J gene is TRBJ2-2, the V gene TRBV5-1; TRBD2 might be the D (6 bases). V dropped 4 bases and J dropped 4 bases, with 17 bases sitting between them. Germline V gene lookup returns CDR1 SGHRS and CDR2 YFSETQ. This CDR3 spans 16 amino acids. CDR3 amino acids: CASSPLGTFVTGELFF. CDR3 sequence (DNA): TGCGCCAGCAGCCCACTGGGGACTTTCGTCACCGGGGAGCTGTTTTTT.

The genes are TRBV5-1 and TRBJ1-6; D ambiguous. The CDR3 spans 14 residues. The V and J ends lost 4 bases and 6 bases respectively, with 11 bases between them. From germline, CDR1 is SGHRS and CDR2 YFSETQ. This chain's CDR3 is CASSPPQPNSPLHF. The CDR3 DNA sequence: TGCGCCAGCAGCCCTCCACAGCCTAATTCACCCCTCCACTTT.

The rearrangement uses TRBV4-2 and TRBJ1-3; maybe TRBD1 (6 bases). The CDR3 totals 15 residues. Germline V lookup: CDR1 LGHNA, CDR2 YNFKEQ. Trimming took 0 bases from V and 7 from J, leaving 13 bases between them. Here the CDR3 reads CASSQDRAGVNTIYF. The CDR3 bases are TGTGCCAGCAGCCAAGACAGGGCAGGGGTTAACACCATATATTTT.

The chain uses TRBV9 and TRBJ1-2; 7 bases map to TRBD1. The CDR3 extends over 12 amino acids. Germline V lookup: CDR1 SGDLS, CDR2 YYNGEE. The ends lost 6 bases at V and 4 bases at J; junction bases unmatched: 3. The chain's CDR3 is CASKGQSYGYTF. The CDR3, as DNA: TGTGCCAGCAAGGGACAGTCCTATGGCTACACCTTC.

This sequence joins TRBV5-1 and TRBJ2-5; D remains ambiguous. Trimming stripped 0 bases from V and 1 base from J, with 7 bases between. The CDR3 is made up of 14 amino acids. In germline, CDR1 is SGHRS, CDR2 YFSETQ. This CDR3 reads CASSLGAAQETQYF. The CDR3 coding sequence is TGCGCCAGCAGCTTGGGGGCCGCCCAAGAGACCCAGTACTTC.

The V and J genes are TRBV19 and TRBJ2-2; D is possibly TRBD2 (6 bases). The CDR3 extends over 16 amino acids. The germline gives CDR1 LNHDA, CDR2 SQIVND (reference sequence). The ends were cut back, 6 bases at V and 1 base at J, with 15 bases in the middle. The CDR3 loop reads CASRELAGQNTGELFF. CDR3 DNA: TGTGCCAGTAGGGAACTGGCGGGGCAGAACACCGGGGAGCTGTTTTTT.

This clone appeared a single time. The V gene is TRBV10-1, the J gene TRBJ2-7, with 8 bases aligning to TRBD1. The trim removed 3 bases at V and 3 bases at J, leaving 7 bases unmatched. Looked up from germline, CDR1 is WNHNN and CDR2 is SYGVQD (reference sequence). This CDR3 has 15 amino acids. The CDR3 region is CASSDGQGICYEQYF. The CDR3 DNA reads as TGCGCCAGCAGTGACGGACAGGGAATCTGCTACGAGCAGTACTTC.

The chain uses TRBV30 and TRBJ1-1; the match to TRBD1 covers 8 bases. The CDR3 runs 13 residues. V dropped 3 bases and J dropped 4; count of bases not matched to a gene: 4. Germline V gene sequence: CDR1 GTSNPN, CDR2 SVGIG (reference sequence). The chain's CDR3 is CAWSLTGVTEAFF. CDR3 DNA sequence: TGTGCCTGGAGCTTGACAGGGGTCACTGAAGCTTTCTTT.

This clone appeared many times. CDR3 in DNA: TGTGCCAGCAGTTCGACCGGGACAGGGGGACAGCCCCAGCATTTT. Translating gives CASSSTGTGGQPQHF. The chain links TRBV6-5 to TRBJ1-5; 11 nucleotides match TRBD1. V lost 4 bases, J lost 7 bases, and 6 bases stayed unmatched. Germline CDR1 is MNHEY and CDR2 is SVGAGI. The CDR3 has 15 residues.

J is TRBJ1-2 and V is TRBV28; D not resolved. The germline V gene encodes CDR1 MDHEN and CDR2 SYDVKM. This CDR3 is 12 amino acids long. V shed 6 bases and J shed 4 bases, with 9 bases lying between them. CDR3 loop: CASRADTYGYTF. In nucleotides, the CDR3 is TGTGCCAGCAGGGCTGACACCTATGGCTACACCTTC.

This chain uses TRBV27 with TRBJ2-5; TRBD2 agrees at 9 bases. V lost 2 bases, J lost 5 bases, and 6 bases stayed unmatched. Germline CDR1 MNHEY, CDR2 SMNVEV (reference sequence). The CDR3 is made up of 15 amino acids. The DNA of the CDR3 is TGTGCCAGCAGTTTAGCGGGAGGGCCGGGGGAGACCCAGTACTTC. Translated, it gives CASSLAGGPGETQYF.

This chain connects TRBV5-1 to TRBJ1-1, with 7 nucleotides matching TRBD1. With V trimmed by 8 bases and J by 0 bases, 4 bases remained unmatched. This CDR3 region has 13 residues. Looked up from germline, CDR1 is SGHRS and CDR2 is YFSETQ. The CDR3 loop is CASNRGMNTEAFF. In nucleotides, the CDR3 is TGCGCCAGTAACAGGGGCATGAACACTGAAGCTTTCTTT.

The CDR3 sequence is CASSSSSAFVDEQFF. CDR3 nucleotide sequence: TGTGCCAGCAGCTCTTCTAGCGCCTTCGTCGATGAGCAGTTCTTC. The V gene is TRBV5-4, the J gene TRBJ2-1, with D perhaps matching TRBD2 (6 bases). Per germline, CDR1 SGHNT and CDR2 YYREEE (reference sequence). V was pared by 3 bases and J by 8 bases, with 18 bases between. CDR3 length: 15 residues.

CDR3 loop: CASSLGASGRYTDTQYF. CDR3 nucleotides: TGTGCCAGCAGCTTGGGGGCTAGCGGGAGATACACAGATACGCAGTATTTT. J is TRBJ2-3 and V is TRBV5-6, with 10 bases aligning to TRBD2. The CDR3 is made up of 17 amino acids. The V segment lost 0 bases and the J segment 2 bases; nucleotides outside the gene matches: 6. Germline V gene lookup returns CDR1 SGHDT and CDR2 YYEEEE.

The table lists this clone with a few counts. This chain joins TRBV25-1 and TRBJ1-2, with 9 bases identical to TRBD1. The length of the CDR3 is 13 residues. The germline V gene encodes CDR1 MGHDK and CDR2 SYGVNS. The V segment lost 5 bases and the J segment 8 bases; nucleotides outside the gene matches: 6. CDR3 nucleotides: TGTGCCAGCAGTTCGACGGACAGGGGCGGCTACACCTTC. Translating gives CASSSTDRGGYTF.

J is TRBJ2-3 and V is TRBV5-1; possible D gene TRBD2, 6 bases. The CDR3 loop spans 13 amino acids. Germline lookup yields CDR1 SGHRS and CDR2 YFSETQ. Trimming cost V 7 bases and J 4 bases, with 13 bases left between them. The CDR3 is CASSGSKPDTQYF. In nucleotides, the CDR3 is TGCGCCAGCTCCGGGAGCAAGCCAGATACGCAGTATTTT.

This chain uses TRBV11-3 with TRBJ2-5; 8 bases match TRBD2. Per the germline V gene, CDR1 is SGHNT and CDR2 is YENEEA. This CDR3 spans 17 amino acids. V gave up 4 bases and J gave up 3 bases; unmatched junction bases: 13. DNA for the CDR3: TGTGCCAGCAGCTGGCGGGAGGAAGGGTCTGGGAAAGAGACCCAGTACTTC. It translates to CASSWREEGSGKETQYF. The full variable domain, its missing parts supplied by reference TRBV11-3 and TRBJ2-5, is EAGVVQSPRYKIIEKKQPVAFWCNPISGHNTLYWYLQNLGQGPELLIRYENEEAVDDSQLPKDRFSAERLKGVDSTLKIQPAELGDSAVYLCASSWREEGSGKETQYFGPGTRLLVL.

The chain employs TRBV4-2 and TRBJ2-3; possible D gene TRBD2, 6 bases. This CDR3 region has 16 residues. Germline values: CDR1 LGHNA, CDR2 YNFKEQ. Trimming pared 0 bases from V and 8 bases from J, leaving 18 bases between. As DNA, the CDR3 is TGTGCCAGCAGCCAAGATTCTGGGGTAGGAGGGATTACGCAGTATTTT. This sequence encodes CASSQDSGVGGITQYF.

The chain is built from TRBV27 and TRBJ1-5, with no clear D. Germline assignment: CDR1 MNHEY and CDR2 SMNVEV (reference sequence). The length of the CDR3 is 14 residues. V was clipped by 2 bases and J by 0 bases, with 5 bases between them. The CDR3 DNA reads TGTGCCAGCAGTTTAACCTATAGCAATCAGCCCCAGCATTTT. Its translation: CASSLTYSNQPQHF.

CDR3 amino acids: CASSLGEGNQPQHF. In nucleotides, the CDR3 is TGCGCCAGCAGCTTGGGCGAGGGCAATCAGCCCCAGCATTTT. The chain recombines TRBV5-1 with TRBJ1-5, with D uncertain. The CDR3 runs to 14 residues. Germline loops: CDR1 SGHRS, CDR2 YFSETQ. The V and J ends lost 0 bases and 2 bases respectively, with 6 bases between them.